The next 21 T cell receptor beta chains were all read from a single sample in a study of PD-L1 blockade in urothelial cancer. This sample's time point: peripheral blood 6 weeks after treatment start. The data were produced by immunoSEQ multiplex PCR, yet TCRdb's version contains in-frame clones alone and is incomplete. Here the sample spans approximately 40,000 clones, 86% being singletons. The sample here was PBMCs, taken around atezolizumab (anti-PD-L1) treatment. These receptor sequences come from a man aged 55 to 70 with urothelial cancer.

The rearrangement uses TRBV6-5 and TRBJ1-5; no definite D call. The CDR3 totals 12 residues. Germline V gene data show CDR1 as MNHEY and CDR2 as SVGAGI. Trimming cost V 5 bases and J 2 bases, with 4 bases left between them. The CDR3: CASSTGNQPQHF. CDR3 nucleotide sequence: TGTGCCAGCAGTACAGGCAATCAGCCCCAGCATTTT.

The chain links TRBV29-1 to TRBJ1-2, with D possibly being TRBD1 (5 bases). V lost 4 bases, J lost 8 bases, and 14 bases lay in between. In germline, CDR1 is SQVTM, CDR2 ANQGSEA. This CDR3 has 12 residues. The CDR3, as DNA: TGCAGCGTTGGGGGGGACGTTGTCGGCTACACCTTC. Its protein product is CSVGGDVVGYTF. Complete variable domain (other parts from reference TRBV29-1 and TRBJ1-2): SAVISQKPSRDICQRGTSLTIQCQVDSQVTMMFWYRQQPGQSLTLIATANQGSEATYESGFVIDKFPISRPNLTFSTLTVSNMSPEDSSIYLCSVGGDVVGYTFGSGTRLTVV.

This chain links TRBV7-9 with TRBJ2-2; 7 nucleotides match TRBD2. This CDR3 contains 14 residues. V was clipped by 0 bases and J by 6 bases; unmatched bases: 1. The germline V gene encodes CDR1 SEHNR and CDR2 FQNEAQ (reference sequence). DNA for the CDR3: TGTGCCAGCAGCTTAGCGGGGGGGTCCGGGGAGCTGTTTTTT. Translated: CASSLAGGSGELFF.

This clone was picked up one time. The rearrangement joins TRBV7-6 to TRBJ2-2, with TRBD2 matching over 7 bases. V was clipped by 2 bases and J by 0 bases; unmatched bases: 9. CDR3 length: 18 amino acids. Per germline, CDR1 SGHVS and CDR2 FNYEAQ. This CDR3 is CASSLPRPSGANTGELFF. Here the CDR3 DNA reads TGTGCCAGCAGCTTACCCCGCCCTAGCGGAGCGAACACCGGGGAGCTGTTTTTT.

The V gene is TRBV7-9, the J gene TRBJ1-6; TRBD1 agrees at 9 bases. This CDR3 has 17 residues. V shed 1 base and J 9 bases; nucleotides not matched to a gene: 10. Germline V gene data show CDR1 as SEHNR and CDR2 as FQNEAQ (reference sequence). The CDR3 protein is CASSLGGLGTGSSPLHF. CDR3 DNA sequence: TGTGCCAGCAGCTTAGGGGGTTTGGGGACAGGGAGTTCACCCCTCCACTTT.

The chain combines TRBV30 with TRBJ1-5; D possibly corresponds to TRBD1 (5 bases). Germline V lookup: CDR1 GTSNPN, CDR2 SVGIG (reference sequence). The V gene lost 2 bases and the J gene lost 6 bases, with 5 bases spanning the gap. The CDR3 spans 11 residues. CDR3: CAWSTGQPQHF. CDR3 nucleotides: TGTGCCTGGAGTACAGGTCAGCCCCAGCATTTT.

The chain is built from TRBV6-4 and TRBJ2-2, with a tentative D call TRBD2 (6 bases). The ends were cut back, 8 bases at V and 5 bases at J, with 12 bases in the middle. The germline CDR1 and CDR2 sequences are MRHNA and SNTAGT. CDR3 length: 13 residues. The CDR3 loop is CASRTGGTGELFF. The CDR3 coding sequence is TGTGCCAGCCGAACCGGGGGAACCGGGGAGCTGTTTTTT.

The chain uses TRBV7-2 and TRBJ1-2, with 7 bases aligning to TRBD1. This CDR3 contains 17 residues. With 5 bases clipped from V and 1 base from J, the junction kept 13 bases outside the gene matches. The germline V gene encodes CDR1 SGHTA and CDR2 FQGNSA. The CDR3 reads CASSPRTGPPLNYGYTF. The CDR3 DNA is TGTGCCAGCAGCCCTAGGACAGGACCCCCTCTTAACTATGGCTACACCTTC.

This clone was picked up one time. The chain has TRBV5-1 and TRBJ1-3; tentatively, D is TRBD1 (5 bases). The CDR3 has 14 amino acids. Trimming took off 2 bases at V and 0 bases at J, with 6 bases between the two ends. CDR1 SGHRS and CDR2 YFSETQ come from the germline V gene. The CDR3 region is CASSLGVSGNTIYF. CDR3 sequence (DNA): TGCGCCAGCAGCTTAGGGGTCTCTGGAAACACCATATATTTT.

A few counts support this clone. This rearrangement joins TRBV14 to TRBJ2-1; tentatively, D is TRBD1 (6 bases). CDR3 length: 12 amino acids. The V end lost 2 bases, the J end lost 10 bases, and 9 bases lay between the germline ends. Germline CDR1 SGHDN, CDR2 FVKESK. This chain's CDR3 is CASSQTGYEQFF. In nucleotides, the CDR3 is TGTGCCAGCAGCCAAACAGGGTACGAGCAGTTCTTC.

This clone turned up a few times. This chain uses TRBV6-5 with TRBJ1-6; D gene uncertain. Per the germline V gene, CDR1 is MNHEY and CDR2 is SVGAGI. V was trimmed by 6 bases and J by 10 bases, leaving 10 bases between them. This CDR3 comprises 12 residues. The CDR3 spells CASSTAGSPLHF. As DNA, the CDR3 is TGTGCCAGCAGCACCGCGGGATCACCCCTCCACTTT.

V gene TRBV5-3 combines with J gene TRBJ2-3, with TRBD2 matching over 11 bases. TRBV5-3 is known as an ORF, though its function is uncertain. This CDR3 region has 13 residues. V lost 5 bases, J lost 6 bases, and 2 bases stayed unmatched. DNA for the CDR3: TGTGCCAGAAGAAGGACTAGCGGGGATACGCAGTATTTT. Translated: CARRRTSGDTQYF.

The CDR3 DNA reads TGTGCAAGTCGCTTAATTTGGCTTGGGACAGGCCGATCACCCCTCCACTTT. Translation gives CASRLIWLGTGRSPLHF. The chain uses TRBV12-2 and TRBJ1-6; the table's D call of TRBD1 was not tested on the DNA. TRBV12-2 is a documented pseudogene. The CDR3 totals 17 residues.

This sequence joins TRBV5-4 and TRBJ1-2; D remains ambiguous. Germline-derived CDR1 and CDR2 are SGHNT and YYREEE (reference sequence). V was pared by 0 bases and J by 4 bases, with 13 bases between. The CDR3 runs to 15 residues. The DNA for the CDR3 is TGTGCCAGCAGCTTGGAAGCGAGGCTTGGCTATGGCTACACCTTC. This translates into CASSLEARLGYGYTF.

The rearrangement joins TRBV9 to TRBJ1-6; TRBD1 might be the D (6 bases). Germline CDR1 SGDLS, CDR2 YYNGEE. Trimming left V 3 bases short and J 13 bases short, with 17 bases between. The CDR3 sequence is 14 residues long. The CDR3 nucleotides read TGTGCCAGCAGCGCACGGGACATACTCGCGCCCCTCCACTTT. It yields the protein CASSARDILAPLHF.

In DNA, the CDR3 is TGCGCCAGCAGTGGCACAATCAGGGGTCCCTATGGCTACACCTTC. The encoded protein is CASSGTIRGPYGYTF. The chain is built from TRBV10-2 and TRBJ1-2; tentative D call: TRBD1 (6 bases). Deletions cut 4 bases from V and 4 bases from J, with 16 bases between. The CDR3 totals 15 residues. Germline values: CDR1 WSHSY, CDR2 SAAADI.

This clone was seen a few times. The V call is TRBV29-1, the J call TRBJ1-1; 7 bases fit TRBD1. CDR1 is SQVTM and CDR2 is ANQGSEA in the germline V gene. This CDR3 is built from 11 residues. The junction had 2 bases not matched to a gene; V was cut back by 4 bases and J by 6 bases. Written as DNA, the CDR3 is TGCAGCGTTGGAAGGGGGCCTGAAGCTTTCTTT. As protein: CSVGRGPEAFF.

J is TRBJ2-5 and V is TRBV29-1, with 10 bases lining up with TRBD2. V gave up 6 bases and J gave up 5 bases; unmatched junction bases: 6. This CDR3 has 13 residues. Germline V gene lookup returns CDR1 SQVTM and CDR2 ANQGSEA. In DNA, the CDR3 is TGCAGCGTCTCTAGCGGGAGAGGGGAGACCCAGTACTTC. Protein: CSVSSGRGETQYF. Using reference TRBV29-1 and TRBJ2-5 for the parts outside the CDR3, the full variable domain is SAVISQKPSRDICQRGTSLTIQCQVDSQVTMMFWYRQQPGQSLTLIATANQGSEATYESGFVIDKFPISRPNLTFSTLTVSNMSPEDSSIYLCSVSSGRGETQYFGPGTRLLVL.

This clone was observed once. The chain uses TRBV4-2 and TRBJ1-6; 7 positions match TRBD1. J gave up 5 bases and V 4 bases, and 8 bases lay outside the gene matches. The germline V gene encodes CDR1 LGHNA and CDR2 YNFKEQ. The CDR3 contains 16 residues. CDR3 loop: CASSRGGQADNSPLHF. The CDR3, as DNA: TGTGCCAGCAGCCGAGGAGGACAGGCGGATAATTCACCCCTCCACTTT.

Only one count was recorded for this clone. This rearrangement joins TRBV15 to TRBJ2-2; D unresolved. Between the trimmed V and J ends, which lost 0 bases and 6 bases, there was a span of 8 bases. CDR1 and CDR2 from the germline V gene are LNHNV and YYDKDF (reference sequence). The CDR3 consists of 14 residues. The DNA for the CDR3 is TGTGCCACCAGCAGAGATCGCGCCCCCGGGGAGCTGTTTTTT. Amino acid sequence: CATSRDRAPGELFF.

Here the CDR3 reads CASSLDPDSGNTIYF. CDR3 sequence (DNA): TGTGCCAGCAGCTTGGACCCAGACTCTGGAAACACCATATATTTT. V and J are TRBV5-4 and TRBJ1-3; D call uncertain. CDR3 length: 15 residues. CDR1 and CDR2 (germline): SGHNT, YYREEE (reference sequence). Trimming shortened V by 0 bases and J by 0 bases, and 7 bases separated the two germline ends.